These 28 T cell receptor beta chains were sequenced from one sample in a study of blood T cell repertoires in COVID-19. This table comes from immunoSEQ multiplex PCR, and its TCRdb copy is limited to in-frame clones, with some not included. The table lists 350,000 or so clones, more than 75% of them singletons. The sample was PBMCs or T cells enriched from blood (not recorded which). The receptors originated from a woman between 25 and 40 years old who had recovered from COVID-19.

The V gene is TRBV5-1, the J gene TRBJ1-1; 7 bases agree with TRBD1. The germline V gene has CDR1 SGHRS and CDR2 YFSETQ. This CDR3 is built from 14 residues. The ends lost 4 bases at V and 4 bases at J; junction bases unmatched: 7. CDR3 DNA sequence: TGCGCCAGCAGCCTCAGGGGGGTGGGCACTGAAGCTTTCTTT. Its translation is CASSLRGVGTEAFF.

The chain uses TRBV14 and TRBJ1-5; TRBD1 is a possible D gene (5 bases). V gave up 0 bases and J gave up 4 bases, with 16 bases separating them. CDR3 length: 17 residues. Germline lookup yields CDR1 SGHDN and CDR2 FVKESK. CDR3 sequence: CASSQDIGYRQNQPQHF. DNA for the CDR3: TGTGCCAGCAGCCAAGATATAGGGTATAGACAGAATCAGCCCCAGCATTTT.

This clone was counted once. The CDR3 nucleotides are TGTGCCAGCAGTTACTCTAGCTTCGCCTACGAGCAGTACTTC. It yields the protein CASSYSSFAYEQYF. The V and J genes are TRBV6-5 and TRBJ2-7; D is uncertain. The germline CDR1 and CDR2 sequences are MNHEY and SVGAGI. Trimming removed 0 bases at V and 2 bases at J, with 8 bases between. The CDR3 sequence is 14 residues long.

The chain recombines TRBV24-1 with TRBJ2-7; TRBD2 is a possible D gene (6 bases). The V gene's germline CDR1 is KGHDR and CDR2 SFDVKD. The CDR3 covers 14 residues. Trimming took off 5 bases at V and 9 bases at J, with 19 bases between the two ends. The CDR3 nucleotides are TGTGCCACCAGTGGGGGGACTTACGAAACGGTGCAGTACTTC. It translates to CATSGGTYETVQYF.

V usage is TRBV18 and J usage is TRBJ2-2; no reliable D call. CDR3 size: 15 residues. The V end lost 2 bases, the J end lost 3 bases, and 10 bases lay between the germline ends. From germline, CDR1 is KGHSH and CDR2 LQKENI. The CDR3 region has the DNA TGTGCCAGCTCACCATTAAGCGATCACACCGGGGAGCTGTTTTTT. Translated, it gives CASSPLSDHTGELFF.

V is TRBV2 and J is TRBJ1-1; the match to TRBD1 covers 11 bases. With V trimmed by 6 bases and J by 1 base, 7 bases remained unmatched. The CDR3 is 16 amino acids. Germline CDR1 SNHLY, CDR2 FYNNEI. CDR3 in DNA: TGTGCCAGCAGGGCGGACAGGGGGCATTCGAACACTGAAGCTTTCTTT. Translation gives CASRADRGHSNTEAFF.

V is TRBV28 and J is TRBJ2-2, with 8 bases identical to TRBD1. From germline, CDR1 is MDHEN and CDR2 SYDVKM. The CDR3 has 16 residues. The J segment lost 4 bases and the V segment lost 4 bases, leaving 8 bases of the junction unmatched. CDR3 sequence: CASSSTVQGATGELFF. Written as DNA, the CDR3 is TGTGCCAGCAGTTCTACCGTTCAGGGGGCCACCGGGGAGCTGTTTTTT.

V is TRBV7-9 and J is TRBJ1-4, with 10 positions matching TRBD1. The germline V gene encodes CDR1 SEHNR and CDR2 FQNEAQ (reference sequence). This CDR3 is 16 amino acids long. With V trimmed by 5 bases and J by 6 bases, 9 bases remained unmatched. CDR3 sequence (DNA): TGTGCCAGCAGCCTAAAAGACAGGGGGCGCGATGAAAAACTGTTTTTT. Residues: CASSLKDRGRDEKLFF.

This chain links TRBV7-9 with TRBJ2-7; 7 bases match TRBD1. Germline V CDR1 and CDR2: SEHNR, FQNEAQ (reference sequence). CDR3 length: 14 residues. V was clipped by 7 bases and J by 0 bases; unmatched bases: 6. The CDR3 region is CASTPRDSSYEQYF. For the CDR3, the DNA is TGTGCCAGCACTCCTCGGGACAGCTCCTACGAGCAGTACTTC.

This chain joins TRBV6-5 and TRBJ2-2; 7 positions match TRBD1. The V segment lost 2 bases and the J segment 0 bases; nucleotides outside the gene matches: 3. CDR3 length equals 16 residues. CDR1 and CDR2 from the germline V gene are MNHEY and SVGAGI. The CDR3 sequence is CASSYRQGPNTGELFF. CDR3 nucleotide sequence: TGTGCCAGCAGTTACCGACAGGGACCGAACACCGGGGAGCTGTTTTTT.

The V gene is TRBV18, the J gene TRBJ1-1, with D possibly TRBD1 on 5 matching bases. CDR1 KGHSH and CDR2 LQKENI come from the germline V gene. Deletions cut 3 bases from V and 5 bases from J, with 13 bases between. This CDR3 comprises 14 residues. CDR3: CASSPGPQETEAFF. The DNA of the CDR3 is TGTGCCAGCTCACCGGGGCCGCAGGAGACTGAAGCTTTCTTT.

Here the CDR3 reads CASSERDSSSYEQYF. CDR3 coding DNA: TGTGCCAGCAGTGAGAGGGACAGCAGTTCCTACGAGCAGTACTTC. The chain uses TRBV6-1 and TRBJ2-7; 7 nucleotides line up with TRBD1. The CDR3 has 15 residues. Losses at the gene ends were 3 bases for V and 1 base for J; bases not matched to a gene: 6. The V gene's germline CDR1 is MNHNS and CDR2 SASEGT.

This chain links TRBV4-1 with TRBJ2-1; 11 bases match TRBD2. The length of the CDR3 is 18 residues. Germline CDR1 and CDR2: MGHRA and YSYEKL. With 0 bases clipped from V and 2 bases from J, the junction kept 6 bases outside the gene matches. The CDR3 sequence: CASSQDLSGGDTYNEQFF. For the CDR3, the DNA is TGCGCCAGCAGCCAAGATCTTAGCGGGGGGGACACCTACAATGAGCAGTTCTTC.

The chain recombines TRBV5-1 with TRBJ2-3; possibly TRBD2 for D (5 bases). V dropped 2 bases and J dropped 2 bases, with 12 bases sitting between them. CDR3 length: 15 amino acids. The V gene's germline CDR1 is SGHRS and CDR2 YFSETQ. This chain's CDR3 is CASSFKGSLTDTQYF. The CDR3 DNA reads TGCGCCAGCAGCTTTAAAGGGAGCCTCACAGATACGCAGTATTTT.

This clone was counted only a few times. The V call is TRBV27, the J call TRBJ2-7; perhaps TRBD2 as D (7 bases). Trimming removed 3 bases at V and 0 bases at J, with 12 bases between. Germline V gives CDR1 MNHEY, CDR2 SMNVEV (reference sequence). This CDR3 is built from 15 residues. The CDR3 sequence: CASSFGGGPSYEQYF. The CDR3 nucleotides are TGTGCCAGCAGTTTTGGGGGGGGGCCCTCCTACGAGCAGTACTTC.

This chain connects TRBV6-1 to TRBJ1-5; maybe TRBD1 (5 bases). This CDR3 comprises 15 residues. V was cut by 3 bases and J by 2 bases, with 11 bases left in between. Per germline, CDR1 MNHNS and CDR2 SASEGT. CDR3 in DNA: TGTGCCAGCAGTGACGGCAGGGTGGGCAATCAGCCCCAGCATTTT. This sequence encodes CASSDGRVGNQPQHF.

The rearrangement joins TRBV5-8 to TRBJ1-3, with D possibly being TRBD1 (5 bases). V shed 6 bases and J shed 2 bases, with 6 bases lying between them. This CDR3 spans 12 amino acids. From germline, CDR1 is SGHTS and CDR2 YDEGEE. CDR3 loop: CASIRAGNTIYF. The CDR3 DNA reads TGTGCCAGCATCAGGGCTGGAAACACCATATATTTT.

As DNA, the CDR3 is TGTGCCAGCAGTTACCAGTCAGGCTACAATGAGCAGTTCTTC. It translates to CASSYQSGYNEQFF. The chain recombines TRBV6-5 with TRBJ2-1; no definite D call. This CDR3 contains 14 residues. Germline CDR1 reads MNHEY; CDR2 reads SVGAGI. V was pared by 2 bases and J by 3 bases, with 8 bases between.

Notes on this clone: Within the sample, other DNA sequences also encode this same CDR3. This chain connects TRBV2 to TRBJ2-7; 8 bases map to TRBD1. There are 13 residues in the CDR3. Germline V CDR1 and CDR2: SNHLY, FYNNEI. The V and J ends lost 4 bases and 2 bases, in that order; junction bases with no gene match: 1. The CDR3: CASSGQGTYEQYF. The CDR3 DNA sequence: TGTGCCAGCAGTGGACAGGGGACCTACGAGCAGTACTTC.

The chain employs TRBV11-3 and TRBJ2-5; maybe TRBD1 (5 bases). Germline V gene data show CDR1 as SGHNT and CDR2 as YENEEA. The CDR3 loop spans 13 amino acids. Trimming left V 1 base short and J 3 bases short, with 6 bases between. The CDR3 DNA is TGTGCCAGCAGCTTAGCCAGGGAAGAGACCCAGTACTTC. This codes for CASSLAREETQYF. Together with reference TRBV11-3 and TRBJ2-5, the CDR3 gives the full variable domain: EAGVVQSPRYKIIEKKQPVAFWCNPISGHNTLYWYLQNLGQGPELLIRYENEEAVDDSQLPKDRFSAERLKGVDSTLKIQPAELGDSAVYLCASSLAREETQYFGPGTRLLVL.

V gene TRBV6-9 combines with J gene TRBJ1-1; TRBD1 matches at 8 bases. V shed 2 bases, J shed 7 bases, and the junction held 18 bases outside the gene matches. CDR1 and CDR2 from the germline V gene are MNHGY and SVAAGI. The CDR3 has 18 residues. The CDR3 is CASSYPRQGKGPGGEAFF. The CDR3 DNA is TGTGCCAGCAGTTATCCCAGACAGGGGAAGGGACCGGGGGGTGAAGCTTTCTTT.

The gene calls are TRBV5-1 and TRBJ1-2, with D perhaps matching TRBD1 (6 bases). V was trimmed by 0 bases and J by 4 bases, leaving 13 bases between them. Germline values: CDR1 SGHRS, CDR2 YFSETQ. The CDR3 extends over 15 amino acids. Here the CDR3 reads CASSLDAQGSYGYTF. CDR3 DNA: TGCGCCAGCAGCTTGGATGCACAGGGTAGCTATGGCTACACCTTC. Full variable domain (missing parts from reference TRBV5-1 and TRBJ1-2): KAGVTQTPRYLIKTRGQQVTLSCSPISGHRSVSWYQQTPGQGLQFLFEYFSETQRNKGNFPGRFSGRQFSNSRSEMNVSTLELGDSALYLCASSLDAQGSYGYTFGSGTRLTVV.

The J gene is TRBJ1-2, the V gene TRBV6-5; possibly TRBD1 for D (5 bases). V was trimmed by 6 bases and J by 10 bases, leaving 18 bases between them. Germline V gene sequence: CDR1 MNHEY, CDR2 SVGAGI. The CDR3 consists of 13 residues. The CDR3 loop is CASSRQIPSDYTF. CDR3 coding DNA: TGTGCCAGCAGCCGACAGATCCCTTCTGACTACACCTTC.

The CDR3 DNA sequence: TGCGCCAGCAGCCCGGGAGGGGCGAACACCGGGGAGCTGTTTTTT. This gives the protein CASSPGGANTGELFF. V is TRBV5-1 and J is TRBJ2-2; TRBD2 aligns across 8 bases. V was clipped by 4 bases and J by 0 bases; unmatched bases: 2. The V gene's germline CDR1 is SGHRS and CDR2 YFSETQ. The CDR3 spans 15 residues. Supplemented by reference TRBV5-1 and TRBJ2-2, the full variable domain reads KAGVTQTPRYLIKTRGQQVTLSCSPISGHRSVSWYQQTPGQGLQFLFEYFSETQRNKGNFPGRFSGRQFSNSRSEMNVSTLELGDSALYLCASSPGGANTGELFFGEGSRLTVL.

The chain has TRBV27 and TRBJ2-5; 10 bases align to TRBD2. CDR1 and CDR2 (germline): MNHEY, SMNVEV (reference sequence). The V and J ends lost 4 bases and 5 bases, in that order; junction bases with no gene match: 10. CDR3 length: 16 amino acids. The CDR3 region is CASSYKAGGPLETQYF. CDR3 DNA: TGTGCCAGCAGTTACAAAGCGGGGGGGCCGTTGGAGACCCAGTACTTC.

V gene TRBV5-5 combines with J gene TRBJ1-6, with D possibly matching TRBD1 (6 bases). The CDR3 sequence is 16 residues long. The V gene lost 2 bases and the J gene lost 0 bases, with 9 bases spanning the gap. The V gene's germline CDR1 is SGHKS and CDR2 YYEKEE (reference sequence). As DNA, the CDR3 is TGTGCCAGCAGCTTAACAGGGAGCTCCTATAATTCACCCCTCCACTTT. Translating gives CASSLTGSSYNSPLHF.

The J gene is TRBJ2-1, the V gene TRBV5-6; tentatively, D is TRBD2 (5 bases). V was trimmed by 5 bases and J by 6 bases, leaving 21 bases between them. This CDR3 has 16 amino acids. CDR1 SGHDT and CDR2 YYEEEE come from the germline V gene. The CDR3 sequence: CASRSAVRGISNEQFF. The CDR3 DNA reads as TGTGCCAGCAGGTCGGCAGTCCGAGGGATTAGCAATGAGCAGTTCTTC.

This clone came up once. CDR3 loop: CASSLVTGNQPQHF. The CDR3 DNA sequence: TGTGCCAGCAGTTTAGTCACAGGCAATCAGCCCCAGCATTTT. The chain combines TRBV28 with TRBJ1-5; D gene uncertain. CDR1 and CDR2 (germline): MDHEN, SYDVKM. With 2 bases removed from V and 2 bases from J, the gap between germline ends came to 7 bases. The CDR3 runs 14 residues.